This TCR beta chain was sequenced for a study of cytomegalovirus exposure and HLA in healthy donors. The study's findings and limits: Despite most TCR sequences being rare, some public TCRs occurred in many donors.

With respect to this clone: What it recognizes is unknown.

CDR1 SGHTA and CDR2 FQGNSA come from the germline V gene. The CDR3 has 15 residues. V was pared by 0 bases and J by 8 bases, with 8 bases of the junction left unmatched. Both 60 Vbeta primers and 13 Jbeta primers went into the PCR. Original handling: An analysis performed later counted around 86 million unique TCR beta chains (approximately 10 million of them shared). Libraries were prepared by immunoSEQ multiplex PCR; TCRdb keeps only in-frame clonotypes and omits some of them. Clonal size and the V and J genes are those of that table, whereas D and trimming came from the DNA. This sample has 150,000 to 200,000 clones, with about 64% found just once.

Sequenced material: PBMCs. This chain links TRBV7-2 with TRBJ1-2; 8 nucleotides align to TRBD1. The TCR was taken from a man aged 45-60 years in good health and CMV-seronegative. CDR3 loop: CASSLARTGLSGYTF. The CDR3 bases are TGTGCCAGCAGCTTAGCCCGGACAGGGTTGAGCGGCTACACCTTC.